A single sample is the source of the 10 T cell receptor beta chains below, sequenced in a study of T-cell reconstitution after alpha-beta-depleted transplantation in children. Unique molecular identifiers were incorporated when the TCRbeta library was constructed. TCRdb independently ran MiXCR on the PCR reads; one entry per CDR3 protein. The data contain 700,000 to 950,000 distinct CDR3 sequences, around 15% of them seen just once; the ten biggest clones take up roughly 4.8%. The material was PBMCs, mostly from graft donor cells, obtained 360 days after TCRalphabeta/CD19-depleted stem cell transplant. The receptors come from a male patient younger than 18 who had a stem cell transplant for acute lymphoblastic leukemia, so the T cells may come from the graft donor.

A few counts support this clonotype. CDR3 sequence (DNA): TGTGCCAGCACCTTCGACAGCTATGGCTACACCTTC. Residues: CASTFDSYGYTF. The chain employs TRBV7-9 and TRBJ1-2; D may be TRBD1 (5 bases). Germline CDR1 reads SEHNR; CDR2 reads FQNEAQ (reference sequence). Trimming removed 7 bases at V and 4 bases at J, with 10 bases between. This CDR3 spans 12 amino acids. Using reference TRBV7-9 and TRBJ1-2 for the parts outside the CDR3, the full variable domain is DTGVSQNPRHKITKRGQNVTFRCDPISEHNRLYWYRQTLGQGPEFLTYFQNEAQLEKSRLLSDRFSAERPKGSFSTLEIQRTEQGDSAMYLCASTFDSYGYTFGSGTRLTVV.

This clonotype was seen a handful of times. V usage is TRBV7-9 and J usage is TRBJ2-2; 9 nucleotides line up with TRBD2. The germline V gene has CDR1 SEHNR and CDR2 FQNEAQ (reference sequence). V gave up 9 bases and J gave up 4 bases; unmatched junction bases: 3. The CDR3 consists of 13 residues. CDR3 in amino acids: CAREREVTGELFF. In nucleotides, the CDR3 is TGTGCCAGAGAGCGGGAGGTCACCGGGGAGCTGTTTTTT.

This clonotype was seen more than once but under ten times. The chain joins TRBV20-1 to TRBJ2-7, with D perhaps matching TRBD1 (6 bases). This CDR3 region has 13 residues. The V gene's germline CDR1 is DFQATT and CDR2 SNEGSKA (reference sequence). V was pared by 4 bases and J by 5 bases, with 15 bases between. CDR3 in amino acids: CSATTGKHHEQYF. The CDR3 DNA follows: TGCAGTGCTACAACAGGGAAGCACCACGAGCAGTACTTC.

The chain joins TRBV3-1 to TRBJ1-1, with a tentative D call TRBD1 (5 bases). Germline values: CDR1 LGHDT, CDR2 YNNKEL (reference sequence). CDR3 length equals 11 residues. Between the trimmed V and J ends, which lost 1 base and 9 bases, there was a span of 6 bases. The CDR3 nucleotides are TGTGCCAGCAGCCAAGGACAGAAAGCTTTCTTT. It specifies CASSQGQKAFF. Full variable domain (outside the CDR3, taken from reference TRBV3-1 and TRBJ1-1): DTAVSQTPKYLVTQMGNDKSIKCEQNLGHDTMYWYKQDSKKFLKIMFSYNNKELIINETVPNRFSPKSPDKAHLNLHINSLELGDSAVYFCASSQGQKAFFGQGTRLTVV.

The gene calls are TRBV27 and TRBJ2-7, with a weak D call TRBD1 (6 bases). Trimming took off 5 bases at V and 0 bases at J, with 17 bases between the two ends. This CDR3 region has 16 residues. The germline CDR1 and CDR2 sequences are MNHEY and SMNVEV (reference sequence). Here the CDR3 DNA reads TGTGCCAGCAGTCCCGTCGTCGACAGGTTCTCCTACGAGCAGTACTTC. This sequence encodes CASSPVVDRFSYEQYF.

The chain joins TRBV12-3 or TRBV12-4 to TRBJ2-2; D unclear. Trimming left V 6 bases short and J 2 bases short, with 10 bases between. This CDR3 contains 14 residues. The DNA for the CDR3 is TGTGCCAGCAGGCCGGGCGAAAACACCGGGGAGCTGTTTTTT. As protein: CASRPGENTGELFF.

In its sample, this clonotype was seen many times. This sequence joins TRBV11-2 and TRBJ2-7; 8 positions match TRBD1. Trimming cost V 5 bases and J 3 bases; bases outside gene matches: 6. CDR3 length: 14 amino acids. Germline CDR1 reads SGHAT; CDR2 reads FQNNGV. The CDR3 here is CASSHLTGVYEQYF. The CDR3 bases are TGTGCCAGCAGCCATCTGACAGGGGTCTACGAGCAGTACTTC.

The V call is TRBV4-1, the J call TRBJ2-7; 7 bases are shared with TRBD2. Germline-derived CDR1 and CDR2 are MGHRA and YSYEKL. V lost 0 bases to trimming and J lost 2 bases; unmatched junction nucleotides: 10. The CDR3 covers 17 residues. CDR3 protein: CASSQDMAGATAYEQYF. Written as DNA, the CDR3 is TGCGCCAGCAGCCAAGATATGGCGGGAGCCACGGCCTACGAGCAGTACTTC.

This clonotype has only a few counts. The rearrangement joins TRBV5-1 to TRBJ1-1; D gene uncertain. This CDR3 contains 13 residues. Germline CDR1 and CDR2: SGHRS and YFSETQ. V shed 4 bases and J shed 11 bases, with 18 bases lying between them. The CDR3 here is CASSPPSGFSAFF. The CDR3 nucleotides read TGCGCCAGCAGCCCGCCCTCAGGATTCTCGGCTTTCTTT.

This clonotype came up a few times. The J gene is TRBJ2-5, the V gene TRBV5-1; 7 bases are shared with TRBD2. V was clipped by 1 base and J by 5 bases; unmatched bases: 11. Germline V gives CDR1 SGHRS, CDR2 YFSETQ. This CDR3 has 16 residues. CDR3 coding DNA: TGCGCCAGCAGCTTGCCTACGGGCTCCGGGGGGGAGACCCAGTACTTC. Translating it yields CASSLPTGSGGETQYF.